This is a list of T cell receptor beta chains from one sample in a study of cytomegalovirus exposure and HLA in healthy donors. Method: immunoSEQ multiplex PCR; TCRdb's copy keeps in-frame clones and lacks some. Seen here are more than 85,000 clones, around 82% observed once, and the top ten hold just under 4%. The sequencing sample was made of PBMCs. The receptors were gathered from a woman aged 45-59 years in good health and CMV-seropositive. CDR3s include the opening cysteine and the closing phenylalanine or tryptophan. The D gene is left open where the match is weak. A clone size is listed for some rows: how often the clone was seen (once, few, many), or a class if it is expanded.

TRBJ1-1	.	.	TRBV30	TGTGCCTGGAGTCCCCGGAGGAACACTGAAGCTTTCTTT	CAWSPRRNTEAFF
TRBJ2-7	TRBD2	.	TRBV7-9	TGTGCCAGCAGCGTCACGGGACTAGCGGGAATCTACGAGCAGTACTTC	CASSVTGLAGIYEQYF
TRBJ1-1	.	.	TRBV30	TGTGCCTGGAAGCAGGGGAACACTGAAGCTTTCTTT	CAWKQGNTEAFF
TRBJ2-3	.	.	TRBV7-6	TGTGCCAGCAGCTTAGGGGGAGCCAGTAACACAGATACGCAGTATTTT	CASSLGGASNTDTQYF
TRBJ2-7	TRBD1	few	TRBV5-4	TGTGCCAGCAGCCCGGGACAGTCCTCCTCCTACGAGCAGTACTTC	CASSPGQSSSYEQYF
TRBJ1-1	TRBD1	.	TRBV18	TGTGCCAGCTCACCCATACAGGGGACCCGGGGGACTGAAGCTTTCTTT	CASSPIQGTRGTEAFF
TRBJ1-3	.	once	TRBV4-1	TGCGCCAGCAGCCGTGGACAGTTCGACTCTGGAAACACCATATATTTT	CASSRGQFDSGNTIYF
TRBJ1-2	.	.	TRBV29-1	TGCAGCGTTGTAACGAGACTCGTAACAGGGTCCCACTATGGCTACACCTTC	CSVVTRLVTGSHYGYTF
TRBJ2-4	.	.	TRBV4-1	TGCGCCAGCAGCCAAGTGGTCAACGGAAACATTCAGTACTTC	CASSQVVNGNIQYF
TRBJ2-1	TRBD2	.	TRBV11-1	TGTGCCAGCAGCTTAGAAGCCAGCGGGGGCCAATACAATGAGCAGTTCTTC	CASSLEASGGQYNEQFF
TRBJ2-7	.	.	TRBV11-2	TGTGCCAGCAGCTCCTTCGAGGCGAGAGGTTACGAGCAGTACTTC	CASSSFEARGYEQYF
TRBJ1-1	TRBD1	.	TRBV19	TGTGCCAGTAGTAGTCCCGGGGCAGGGGGCGTAGCTTTCTTT	CASSSPGAGGVAFF
TRBJ1-2	.	.	TRBV7-6	TGTGCCAGCAGCTCGGACCGCGACAGTGGCTACACCTTC	CASSSDRDSGYTF
TRBJ2-7	.	.	TRBV13	TGTGCCAGCACCCTCGGGGTAGGGGGATCCTACGAGCAGTACTTC	CASTLGVGGSYEQYF
TRBJ2-2	.	.	TRBV27	TGTGCCAGCAGTCCCCTGGAGGGGAGAGAGCTGTTTTTT	CASSPLEGRELFF
TRBJ2-3	TRBD2	few	TRBV6-6	TGTGCCAGCAGTTTAGCGGGGGGGCCGACAGATACGCAGTATTTT	CASSLAGGPTDTQYF
TRBJ1-5	TRBD1	.	TRBV9	TGTGCCAGCAGCCCGGGGACAGGGGGCCAGCCCCAGCATTTT	CASSPGTGGQPQHF
TRBJ2-7	TRBD2	.	TRBV30	TGTGCCTGGGAGTGGACCCTTACTAGCGGGCCAAGGAACGAGCAGTACTTC	CAWEWTLTSGPRNEQYF
TRBJ1-1	.	.	TRBV9	TGTGCCAGCAGCCCCGGCGGTTGGAACACTGAAGCTTTCTTT	CASSPGGWNTEAFF
TRBJ2-5	.	.	TRBV25-1	TGTGCCAGCAGTGACCGGGGAGGTTGGGGTGAGACCCAGTACTTC	CASSDRGGWGETQYF
TRBJ2-1	TRBD1	once	TRBV7-7	TGTGCTAGCAGCTTATCTGGGACAGGCTCCTACAATGAGCAGTTCTTC	CASSLSGTGSYNEQFF
TRBJ1-1	TRBD1	.	TRBV12-5	TGTGCTAGTGGTTTGGTACTGCCCCCGGGACAGGGTATGAACACTGAAGCTTTCTTT	CASGLVLPPGQGMNTEAFF
TRBJ2-3	TRBD2	.	TRBV5-6	TGTGCCAGCAGCTTGGGGACTAGCGGGGACACAGATACGCAGTATTTT	CASSLGTSGDTDTQYF